These 18 T cell receptor beta chains were sequenced from one sample in a study of Ad26.COV2.S vaccination and SARS-CoV-2 variants (TCRdb year 2021). Receptor libraries were prepared by the immunoSEQ multiplex PCR assay. TCRdb provides this immuneACCESS table in a form limited to in-frame rearrangements. Some clones are lacking; in checked studies, under half of them reflect an unresolved V gene, and why the rest are absent is not known. This sample lists about 680,000 clones; roughly 90% were detected once. Roughly 1.5% of the sample comes from the top ten. According to the study, the label for this sample's treatment or condition signals: some 19 received Ad26.COV2.S at low or high dose, single or two shots; 5 received placebo; per-sample allocation not given. For vaccine and placebo recipients, repertoires were sequenced using samples collected on day 63 after the first injection. The starting material was peripheral blood, obtained in a trial of Ad26.COV2.S vaccine versus placebo. The receptors derive from a person between 18 and 60 years old who received the Ad26.COV2.S COVID-19 vaccine or a placebo.

This clone appeared once. The chain carries TRBV30 and TRBJ2-3; D not resolved. The germline V gene has CDR1 GTSNPN and CDR2 SVGIG (reference sequence). The CDR3 totals 17 residues. V was shortened by 0 bases and J by 0 bases, with 16 bases between the two germline ends. CDR3 loop: CAWSVGLGISSTDTQYF. As DNA, the CDR3 is TGTGCCTGGAGTGTGGGATTGGGGATCTCTAGCACAGATACGCAGTATTTT.

The chain recombines TRBV2 with TRBJ2-3, with 7 bases aligning to TRBD2. V trimming: 2 bases; J trimming: 6 bases; junction bases outside the gene matches: 5. The CDR3 is 14 residues long. Germline V gene lookup returns CDR1 SNHLY and CDR2 FYNNEI. The CDR3 DNA reads TGTGCCAGCAGTGAACTAGCGGTGCTGGATACGCAGTATTTT. Amino acid sequence: CASSELAVLDTQYF.

The J gene is TRBJ1-2, the V gene TRBV19; 8 bases map to TRBD1. The V gene end was trimmed by 7 bases and the J gene end by 5 bases; junction bases not matched to a gene: 3. Germline V gene sequence: CDR1 LNHDA, CDR2 SQIVND (reference sequence). CDR3 length equals 12 residues. CDR3 protein: CASTHRGYGYTF. The CDR3 nucleotides are TGTGCCAGTACCCACAGGGGGTATGGCTACACCTTC.

In the case of this clone: This CDR3 is also generated by other DNA sequences in the sample. J is TRBJ1-1 and V is TRBV6-2 or TRBV6-3; a possible D gene is TRBD1 (5 bases). Per the germline V gene, CDR1 is MNHEY and CDR2 is SVGEGT. This CDR3 has 14 residues. Trimming left V 3 bases short and J 1 base short, with 9 bases between. The CDR3 region has the DNA TGTGCCAGCAGTTATGGGCAGGGGAACACTGAAGCTTTCTTT. This gives the protein CASSYGQGNTEAFF.

The chain uses TRBV24-1 and TRBJ2-2; 14 nucleotides match TRBD2. This CDR3 has 18 residues. J lost 3 bases, V lost 5 bases, and 7 bases had no gene match. The germline V gene has CDR1 KGHDR and CDR2 SFDVKD. The CDR3 here is CATSVWTSGRLDTGELFF. CDR3 bases: TGTGCCACCAGTGTCTGGACTAGCGGGAGGCTGGACACCGGGGAGCTGTTTTTT.

The chain joins TRBV7-8 to TRBJ2-3; 9 positions agree with TRBD2. In germline, CDR1 is SGHVS, CDR2 FQNEAQ. V was clipped by 1 base and J by 4 bases; unmatched bases: 3. The CDR3 covers 15 residues. The CDR3 loop is CASSLGRTSADTQYF. The CDR3, as DNA: TGTGCCAGCAGCTTAGGGAGGACTAGCGCAGATACGCAGTATTTT.

The rearrangement links TRBV6-5 to TRBJ2-3; D gene ambiguous. The CDR3 totals 13 residues. V shed 3 bases and J shed 3 bases, with 7 bases lying between them. From germline, CDR1 is MNHEY and CDR2 SVGAGI. The CDR3 DNA reads TGTGCCAGCAGTTATGGGTGGACAGATACGCAGTATTTT. This encodes CASSYGWTDTQYF.

The chain recombines TRBV2 with TRBJ1-5; no clear D gene. V lost 5 bases and J 4 bases, leaving 15 bases between the germline ends. Germline V lookup: CDR1 SNHLY, CDR2 FYNNEI. The CDR3 is 15 residues long. CDR3 sequence (DNA): TGTGCCAGCAGTCAGGAGTTAGGCCCTAATCAGCCCCAGCATTTT. Amino acids: CASSQELGPNQPQHF.

This sequence joins TRBV19 and TRBJ1-4; D is unclear. Germline loops: CDR1 LNHDA, CDR2 SQIVND (reference sequence). V lost 5 bases and J lost 3, with 13 bases in between. This CDR3 is built from 15 residues. The CDR3 spells CASSREVGPNEKLFF. The CDR3 DNA is TGTGCCAGTAGTCGGGAGGTCGGACCTAATGAAAAACTGTTTTTT.

This chain connects TRBV7-9 to TRBJ2-1, with D maybe TRBD1 (6 bases). CDR1 and CDR2 (germline): SEHNR, FQNEAQ (reference sequence). Trimming shortened V by 5 bases and J by 3 bases, and 14 bases separated the two germline ends. CDR3 size: 15 residues. As DNA, the CDR3 is TGTGCCAGCAGCCGTTGGGACACGGGCTACAATGAGCAGTTCTTC. It translates to CASSRWDTGYNEQFF.

The V and J genes are TRBV2 and TRBJ2-3; a possible D gene is TRBD2 (5 bases). This CDR3 region has 13 residues. V lost 5 bases and J lost 5, with 11 bases in between. Germline V CDR1 and CDR2: SNHLY, FYNNEI. The CDR3 is CASSPRLIDTQYF. The CDR3 region has the DNA TGTGCCAGCAGTCCTAGACTAATAGATACGCAGTATTTT.

The J gene is TRBJ1-5, the V gene TRBV30; D ambiguous. The CDR3 totals 15 residues. The V and J ends lost 0 bases and 0 bases respectively, with 9 bases between them. Per germline, CDR1 GTSNPN and CDR2 SVGIG (reference sequence). CDR3 sequence reads: CAWSVAGSSNQPQHF. DNA of the CDR3: TGTGCCTGGAGTGTTGCCGGGTCTAGCAATCAGCCCCAGCATTTT.

V usage is TRBV30 and J usage is TRBJ2-7, with TRBD2 matching over 11 bases. CDR1 GTSNPN and CDR2 SVGIG come from the germline V gene (reference sequence). The CDR3 is 14 residues long. J gave up 3 bases and V 2 bases, and 3 bases lay outside the gene matches. The CDR3 loop is CAWSKGLAGYEQYF. As DNA, the CDR3 is TGTGCCTGGAGTAAAGGACTAGCGGGCTACGAGCAGTACTTC.

The chain employs TRBV19 and TRBJ2-3, with D perhaps TRBD2 (5 bases). V shed 5 bases and J shed 4 bases, with 16 bases lying between them. This CDR3 contains 15 residues. Germline-derived CDR1 and CDR2 are LNHDA and SQIVND (reference sequence). This CDR3 reads CASSPGVSKADTQYF. CDR3 sequence (DNA): TGTGCCAGTAGTCCCGGGGTCTCGAAGGCAGATACGCAGTATTTT.

The rearrangement uses TRBV27 and TRBJ2-3; 8 bases are shared with TRBD2. The CDR3 is 16 residues long. V lost 3 bases to trimming and J lost 2 bases; unmatched junction nucleotides: 7. The V gene's germline CDR1 is MNHEY and CDR2 SMNVEV (reference sequence). CDR3 protein: CASSFQRGTFTDTQYF. The CDR3 nucleotides are TGTGCCAGCAGTTTTCAGCGGGGGACGTTCACAGATACGCAGTATTTT.

The chain joins TRBV12-2 to TRBJ2-2. TRBV12-2 is assigned pseudogene status. This CDR3 comprises 18 residues. The CDR3 DNA reads TGTGCAAGTCGCTTAGTCGGACGGGGCCGGCCGAACACCGGGGAGCTGTTTTTT. It encodes CASRLVGRGRPNTGELFF.

The V call is TRBV10-3, the J call TRBJ1-1; D is possibly TRBD1 (6 bases). CDR3 length: 14 amino acids. V gave up 2 bases and J gave up 5 bases, with 12 bases separating them. The germline gives CDR1 ENHRY, CDR2 SYGVKD. The CDR3 bases are TGTGCCATCAGTGAGGGACAGTCGATTACTGAAGCTTTCTTT. It specifies CAISEGQSITEAFF.

V and J are TRBV3-1 (or the pseudogene TRBV3-2) and TRBJ2-7; 11 positions agree with TRBD2. This CDR3 spans 18 amino acids. The V segment lost 4 bases and the J segment 4 bases; nucleotides outside the gene matches: 15. Germline CDR1 and CDR2: LGHDT and YNNKEL (reference sequence). The CDR3 region is CASSLRASGRRLGYEQYF. The DNA of the CDR3 is TGTGCCAGCAGCCTCCGGGCTAGCGGGAGGCGGCTCGGGTACGAGCAGTACTTC.